The 13 T cell receptor beta chains given below trace back to one sample, sequenced in a study of blood T cell repertoires in COVID-19. The assay was immunoSEQ multiplex PCR, and TCRdb's table has in-frame clones only and misses some. The repertoire holds some 250,000 clones, with more than 85% as singletons. Sample: PBMCs or T cells enriched from blood (not recorded which). The receptors were gathered from a man aged 35 to 55 who had recovered from COVID-19.

The rearrangement links TRBV6-1 to TRBJ1-3, with D possibly matching TRBD1 (6 bases). This CDR3 region has 17 residues. Germline CDR1 MNHNS, CDR2 SASEGT. V was cut by 0 bases and J by 5 bases, with 17 bases left in between. Here the CDR3 reads CASSEALGGQGRNTIYF. The CDR3, as DNA: TGTGCCAGCAGTGAAGCCTTAGGGGGTCAGGGGAGAAACACCATATATTTT.

The chain has TRBV12-5 and TRBJ2-5; 8 bases are shared with TRBD1. The V gene end was trimmed by 0 bases and the J gene end by 2 bases; junction bases not matched to a gene: 11. From germline, CDR1 is LGHNT and CDR2 FRNRAP. This CDR3 comprises 18 residues. The CDR3 region has the DNA TGTGCTAGTGGTTTGGTACGGCAATACCGGGACAGGCAAGAGACCCAGTACTTC. This sequence encodes CASGLVRQYRDRQETQYF.

The J gene is TRBJ1-6, the V gene TRBV7-2, with a tentative D call TRBD1 (5 bases). The CDR3 contains 16 residues. Germline CDR1 reads SGHTA; CDR2 reads FQGNSA. V lost 1 base and J 7 bases, leaving 14 bases between the germline ends. The CDR3 DNA is TGTGCCAGCAGCTTAGGCTCGTGGCGGACAAATTCACCCCTCCACTTT. This codes for CASSLGSWRTNSPLHF.

The gene calls are TRBV11-2 and TRBJ2-3; 9 nucleotides match TRBD1. This CDR3 comprises 16 residues. Germline-derived CDR1 and CDR2 are SGHAT and FQNNGV. Unmatched junction bases numbered 4, after V lost 1 base and J lost 2 bases. CDR3 sequence (DNA): TGTGCCAGCAGCTTAGCTCACAGGGGGCACACAGATACGCAGTATTTT. Its translation is CASSLAHRGHTDTQYF.

The chain links TRBV19 to TRBJ2-1; the D gene is possibly TRBD1 (5 bases). The CDR3 has 14 residues. V lost 0 bases and J 8 bases, leaving 11 bases between the germline ends. CDR1 and CDR2 (germline): LNHDA, SQIVND (reference sequence). CDR3 coding DNA: TGTGCCAGTAGTATAGATCCAGGGTGGCATGAGCAGTTCTTC. It specifies CASSIDPGWHEQFF.

This clone came up once. The genes are TRBV5-1 and TRBJ2-1; possibly TRBD2 for D (7 bases). CDR3 length equals 17 residues. The germline V gene encodes CDR1 SGHRS and CDR2 YFSETQ. Trimming removed 1 base at V and 0 bases at J, with 14 bases between. Here the CDR3 DNA reads TGCGCCAGCAGCTTGCCAAGGGGGGGGACCTCCTACAATGAGCAGTTCTTC. Translating it yields CASSLPRGGTSYNEQFF.

J is TRBJ2-1 and V is TRBV29-1; 13 nucleotides align to TRBD2. V shed 6 bases, J shed 0 bases, and the junction held 11 bases outside the gene matches. This CDR3 contains 18 residues. The V gene's germline CDR1 is SQVTM and CDR2 ANQGSEA. CDR3 loop: CSVQGLAGVSSSYNEQFF. The CDR3, as DNA: TGCAGCGTGCAAGGACTAGCGGGAGTCTCCAGCTCCTACAATGAGCAGTTCTTC.

The V call is TRBV19, the J call TRBJ2-5, with 7 bases lining up with TRBD1. CDR1 LNHDA and CDR2 SQIVND come from the germline V gene (reference sequence). The CDR3 extends over 14 amino acids. J gave up 5 bases and V 5 bases, and 8 bases lay outside the gene matches. The CDR3 loop is CASSFRQGGETQYF. As DNA, the CDR3 is TGTGCCAGTAGTTTCCGACAGGGCGGCGAGACCCAGTACTTC.

This chain connects TRBV9 to TRBJ2-7, with D unclear. Trimming left V 0 bases short and J 4 bases short, with 11 bases between. The CDR3 consists of 14 residues. Germline V lookup: CDR1 SGDLS, CDR2 YYNGEE. In nucleotides, the CDR3 is TGTGCCAGCAGCGTAGGTGGTAGTTTATACGAGCAGTACTTC. Residues: CASSVGGSLYEQYF.

The chain recombines TRBV18 with TRBJ2-3, with 10 bases that match TRBD2. After removal of 2 bases from V and 5 bases from J, the junction contained 4 bases not matched to a gene. There are 15 residues in the CDR3. Germline CDR1 is KGHSH and CDR2 is LQKENI. This CDR3 is CASSPSLAGEDTQYF. DNA for the CDR3: TGTGCCAGCTCACCAAGCCTAGCGGGAGAAGATACGCAGTATTTT.

The chain couples TRBV19 to TRBJ1-1; the D is unclear. The CDR3 spans 12 residues. The germline V and J ends were trimmed by 7 bases and 11 bases, with 17 bases remaining between them. Germline-derived CDR1 and CDR2 are LNHDA and SQIVND (reference sequence). Here the CDR3 reads CASNQNPGGAFF. The CDR3 DNA reads as TGTGCCAGTAATCAAAACCCCGGAGGGGCTTTCTTT.

Here the CDR3 DNA reads TGCAGTGCCTCAGAAGAGACCCAGTACTTC. This sequence encodes CSASEETQYF. The chain recombines TRBV20-1 with TRBJ2-5; D uncertain. There are 10 residues in the CDR3. The V gene lost 6 bases and the J gene lost 3 bases, with 5 bases spanning the gap. CDR1 DFQATT and CDR2 SNEGSKA come from the germline V gene (reference sequence).

This clone was counted only a few times. The chain carries TRBV19 and TRBJ2-3, with D perhaps matching TRBD1 (5 bases). The CDR3 runs 12 residues. V dropped 8 bases and J dropped 2 bases, with 8 bases sitting between them. CDR1 is LNHDA and CDR2 is SQIVND in the germline V gene (reference sequence). CDR3 residues: CASEDITDTQYF. CDR3 in DNA: TGTGCCAGTGAGGACATCACAGATACGCAGTATTTT.